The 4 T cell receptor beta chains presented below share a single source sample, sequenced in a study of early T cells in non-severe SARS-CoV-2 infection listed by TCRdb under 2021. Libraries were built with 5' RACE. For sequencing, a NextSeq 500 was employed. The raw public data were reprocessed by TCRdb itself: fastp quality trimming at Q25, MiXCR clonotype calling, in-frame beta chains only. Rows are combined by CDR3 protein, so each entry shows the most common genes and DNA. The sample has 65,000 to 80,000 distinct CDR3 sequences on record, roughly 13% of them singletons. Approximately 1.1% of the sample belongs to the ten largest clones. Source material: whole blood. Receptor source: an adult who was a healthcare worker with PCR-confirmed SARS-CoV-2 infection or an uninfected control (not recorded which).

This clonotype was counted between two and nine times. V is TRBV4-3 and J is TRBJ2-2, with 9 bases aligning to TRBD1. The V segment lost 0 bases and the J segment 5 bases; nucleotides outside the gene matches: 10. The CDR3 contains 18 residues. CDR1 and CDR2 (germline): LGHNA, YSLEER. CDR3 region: CASSQDRGQGGWTGELFF. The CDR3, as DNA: TGCGCCAGCAGCCAAGATCGGGGACAGGGAGGATGGACCGGGGAGCTGTTTTTT.

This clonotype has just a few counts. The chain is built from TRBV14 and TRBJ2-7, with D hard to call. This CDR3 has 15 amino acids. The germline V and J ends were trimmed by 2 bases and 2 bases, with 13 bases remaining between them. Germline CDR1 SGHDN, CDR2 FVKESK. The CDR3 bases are TGTGCCAGCAGCCAACTCGGCGCGGCAACCTACGAGCAGTACTTC. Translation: CASSQLGAATYEQYF.

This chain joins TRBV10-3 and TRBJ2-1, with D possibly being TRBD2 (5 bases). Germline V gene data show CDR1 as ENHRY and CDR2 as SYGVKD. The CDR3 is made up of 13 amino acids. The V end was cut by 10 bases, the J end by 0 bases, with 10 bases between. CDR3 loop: CATGLDSYNEQFF. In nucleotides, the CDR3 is TGTGCCACCGGACTCGACTCCTACAATGAGCAGTTCTTC.

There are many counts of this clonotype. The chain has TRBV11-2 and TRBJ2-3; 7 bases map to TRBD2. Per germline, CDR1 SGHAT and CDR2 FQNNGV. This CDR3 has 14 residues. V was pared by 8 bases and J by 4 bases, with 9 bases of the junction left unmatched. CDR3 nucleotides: TGTGCCAGCCGACCGGCGGGGGTATCAGATACGCAGTATTTT. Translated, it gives CASRPAGVSDTQYF. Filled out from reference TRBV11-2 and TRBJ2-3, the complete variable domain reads EAGVAQSPRYKIIEKRQSVAFWCNPISGHATLYWYQQILGQGPKLLIQFQNNGVVDDSQLPKDRFSAERLKGVDSTLKIQPAKLEDSAVYLCASRPAGVSDTQYFGPGTRLTVL.